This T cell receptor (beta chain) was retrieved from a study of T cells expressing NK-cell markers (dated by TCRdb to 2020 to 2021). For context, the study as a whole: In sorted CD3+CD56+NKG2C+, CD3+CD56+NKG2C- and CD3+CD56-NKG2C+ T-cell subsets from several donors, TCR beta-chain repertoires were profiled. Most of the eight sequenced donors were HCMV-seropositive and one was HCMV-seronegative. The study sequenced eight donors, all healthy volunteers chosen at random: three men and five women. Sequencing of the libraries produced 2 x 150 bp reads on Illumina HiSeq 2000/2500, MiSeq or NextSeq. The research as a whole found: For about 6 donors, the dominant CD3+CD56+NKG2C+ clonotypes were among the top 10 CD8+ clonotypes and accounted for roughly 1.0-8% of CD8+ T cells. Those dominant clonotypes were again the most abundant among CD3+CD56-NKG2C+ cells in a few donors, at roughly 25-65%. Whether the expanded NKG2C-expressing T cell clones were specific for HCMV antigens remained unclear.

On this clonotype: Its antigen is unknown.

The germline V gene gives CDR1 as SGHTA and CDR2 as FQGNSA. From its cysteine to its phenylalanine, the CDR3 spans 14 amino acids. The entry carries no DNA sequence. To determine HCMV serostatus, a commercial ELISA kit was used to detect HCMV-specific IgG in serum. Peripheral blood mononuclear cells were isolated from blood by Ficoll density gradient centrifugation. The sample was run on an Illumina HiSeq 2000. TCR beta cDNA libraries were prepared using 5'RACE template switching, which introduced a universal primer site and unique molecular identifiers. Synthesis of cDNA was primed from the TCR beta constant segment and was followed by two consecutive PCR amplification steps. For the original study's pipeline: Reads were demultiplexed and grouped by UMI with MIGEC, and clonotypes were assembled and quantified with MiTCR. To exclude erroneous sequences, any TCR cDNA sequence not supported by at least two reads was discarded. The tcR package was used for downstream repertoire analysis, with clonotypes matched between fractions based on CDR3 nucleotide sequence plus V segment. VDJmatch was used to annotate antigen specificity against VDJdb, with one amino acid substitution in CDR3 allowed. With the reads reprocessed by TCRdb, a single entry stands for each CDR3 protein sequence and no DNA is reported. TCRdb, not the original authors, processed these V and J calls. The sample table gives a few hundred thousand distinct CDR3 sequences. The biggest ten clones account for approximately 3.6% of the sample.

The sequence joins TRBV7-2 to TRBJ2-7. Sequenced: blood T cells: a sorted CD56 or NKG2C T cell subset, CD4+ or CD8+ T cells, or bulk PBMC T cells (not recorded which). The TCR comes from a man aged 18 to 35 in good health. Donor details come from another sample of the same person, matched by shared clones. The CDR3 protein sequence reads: CASSPPTNSYEQYF.